This T cell receptor (beta chain) was observed in a study of cytotoxic CD8 clonotypes in ibrutinib-treated CLL. The germline gives CDR1 SGHTA, CDR2 FQGNSA. The CDR3 extends over 15 amino acids. V trimming: 1 base; J trimming: 4 bases; junction bases outside the gene matches: 0. Notes on the study in general: Public clonotypes were seen rarely and were contracted or stable on treatment. Sample timing was unmatched between remission and later-progressing patients; lymph nodes unstudied.

Details on this clone: What it binds is unknown.

Method: immunoSEQ multiplex PCR; TCRdb's copy keeps in-frame clones and lacks some. The sample consists of about 130,000 clones, roughly 84% of them appearing once. J is TRBJ2-5 and V is TRBV7-2, with TRBD2 matching over 13 bases. This TCR came from a human donor with chronic lymphocytic leukemia. The sample in question was PBMCs, obtained after 24 months of ibrutinib treatment. CDR3 protein: CASSLGLAGGETQYF. The CDR3 region has the DNA TGTGCCAGCAGCTTAGGACTAGCGGGGGGAGAGACCCAGTACTTC.